This T cell receptor (beta chain) was profiled in a study of control samples from healthy donors and cancer patients. Assay used: immunoSEQ multiplex PCR; TCRdb lists only in-frame clones, some missing. The sample lists fewer than 70,000 clones, around 90% seen once, with 11% to 15% in the top ten. Germline V gives CDR1 SGHAT, CDR2 FQNNGV. Trimming shortened V by 4 bases and J by 8 bases, and 11 bases separated the two germline ends. The CDR3 consists of 12 residues. This receptor was obtained from a man in his 60s with head and neck cancer. The sample was PBMCs. This chain connects TRBV11-2 to TRBJ1-2; D ambiguous. CDR3 in DNA: TGTGCCAGCAGCTCAGAGGGAGGGGGCTACACCTTC. Residues: CASSSEGGGYTF. The variable domain in full, completed from reference TRBV11-2 and TRBJ1-2, reads EAGVAQSPRYKIIEKRQSVAFWCNPISGHATLYWYQQILGQGPKLLIQFQNNGVVDDSQLPKDRFSAERLKGVDSTLKIQPAKLEDSAVYLCASSSEGGGYTFGSGTRLTVV.